Below, 9 T cell receptor beta chains from the same sample are listed, as sequenced in a study of spatial heterogeneity in lung cancer. TCRdb fed the 5' RACE reads into MiXCR, producing one record per CDR3 protein. The sample lists just under 95,000 distinct CDR3 sequences, approximately 12% occurring once. The time point here: sample taken at primary tumor resection. The starting material was PBMCs, obtained at surgery. All receptors derive from a male donor with early-stage non-small cell lung cancer.

There are a few counts of this clonotype. CDR3 residues: CASSPPVAGNGYTF. In DNA, the CDR3 is TGTGCCAGCTCACCACCGGTGGCAGGGAATGGCTACACCTTC. The J gene is TRBJ1-2, the V gene TRBV18, with a possible D match to TRBD1 (5 bases). This CDR3 has 14 amino acids. Germline assignment: CDR1 KGHSH and CDR2 LQKENI. Between the trimmed V and J ends, which lost 0 bases and 6 bases, there was a span of 11 bases.

This clonotype has a count of ten or more. This chain joins TRBV7-2 and TRBJ2-1; D not resolved. V lost 5 bases, J lost 15 bases, and 17 bases lay in between. CDR1 and CDR2 (germline): SGHTA, FQGNSA. The length of the CDR3 is 12 residues. The CDR3 sequence: CASSPVSRLRFF. As DNA, the CDR3 is TGTGCCAGCAGCCCCGTATCGCGTCTGCGGTTCTTC.

The chain recombines TRBV7-2 with TRBJ2-1; 7 positions match TRBD1. The CDR3 sequence is 15 residues long. Germline V CDR1 and CDR2: SGHTA, FQGNSA. The V and J ends lost 5 bases and 5 bases, in that order; junction bases with no gene match: 9. The CDR3 region has the DNA TGTGCCAGCAGCCCCACGGGGCAGGGGGACAATGAGCAGTTCTTC. Translated: CASSPTGQGDNEQFF.

The V gene is TRBV29-1, the J gene TRBJ2-4; no reliable D call. The germline V gene has CDR1 SQVTM and CDR2 ANQGSEA. The V end lost 3 bases, the J end lost 2 bases, and 14 bases lay between the germline ends. The CDR3 totals 15 residues. As DNA, the CDR3 is TGCAGCGTTGAGCTGGCAGGCCGACCCAAAAACATTCAGTACTTC. It is translated as CSVELAGRPKNIQYF.

This clonotype has just a few counts. The chain employs TRBV10-3 and TRBJ1-1; D is unresolved. CDR1 and CDR2 (germline): ENHRY, SYGVKD. The CDR3 spans 15 residues. V was trimmed by 6 bases and J by 4 bases, leaving 18 bases between them. Written as DNA, the CDR3 is TGTGCCATCAGCCGAACTGAGGGCGTAGGCACTGAAGCTTTCTTT. Residues: CAISRTEGVGTEAFF.

This chain connects TRBV19 to TRBJ2-5, with 7 bases lining up with TRBD2. The trim removed 3 bases at V and 7 bases at J, leaving 2 bases unmatched. Looked up from germline, CDR1 is LNHDA and CDR2 is SQIVND (reference sequence). The CDR3 contains 12 residues. CDR3 amino acids: CASSIPGGTQYF. CDR3 DNA sequence: TGTGCCAGTAGTATCCCGGGAGGGACCCAGTACTTC.

A few counts support this clonotype. The chain uses TRBV7-6 and TRBJ2-3; possible D gene TRBD2, 6 bases. This CDR3 is 14 amino acids long. CDR1 is SGHVS and CDR2 is FNYEAQ in the germline V gene. Trimming stripped 5 bases from V and 4 bases from J, with 13 bases between. The CDR3 protein is CASSPGTRPDTQYF. As DNA, the CDR3 is TGTGCCAGCAGCCCAGGGACTCGTCCAGATACGCAGTATTTT.

The chain employs TRBV6-6 and TRBJ2-2; 12 positions agree with TRBD1. CDR3 length: 18 amino acids. J lost 4 bases, V lost 6 bases, and 12 bases had no gene match. From germline, CDR1 is MNHNY and CDR2 SVGAGI (reference sequence). In DNA form, the CDR3 reads TGTGCCAGCAGATCGAGCCCGGGACAGGGGGCAAGCACCGGGGAGCTGTTTTTT. Translation gives CASRSSPGQGASTGELFF.

This chain joins TRBV7-9 and TRBJ2-4; tentative D call: TRBD1 (6 bases). V lost 0 bases and J lost 0, with 18 bases in between. The CDR3 is made up of 19 amino acids. Germline assignment: CDR1 SEHNR and CDR2 FQNEAQ (reference sequence). CDR3 DNA: TGTGCCAGCAGCTTAGCGCAAGGGGCAGGGGCGAGAGCCAAAAACATTCAGTACTTC. It translates to CASSLAQGAGARAKNIQYF.